One and the same sample provided the 26 T cell receptor beta chains below, sequenced in a study of regulatory T cells in long-lasting Graves disease. Time point: newly diagnosed GD, antithyroid drugs for less than 3 months. The TCR library used RNA extracted from PBMCs. Arm-PCR of CDR3 regions and iRepertoire HTBI primers were used to build TCR beta libraries. Each CDR3 protein is one row after TCRdb ran MiXCR on the multiplex PCR reads. Among 400,000 to 550,000 distinct CDR3 sequences, 15% to 20% were seen once, and the ten largest hold about 10%. A further study also used this sample, focusing on T cells in Graves' hyperthyroidism and ophthalmopathy.

The input for sequencing was peripheral blood mononuclear cells (PBMCs), taken at new diagnosis, from a patient treated with antithyroid drugs. All receptors derive from a woman younger than 45 with Graves disease.

The chain carries TRBV28 and TRBJ2-5, with D tentatively TRBD1 or TRBD2 (5 bases each). V was trimmed by 5 bases and J by 5 bases, leaving 18 bases between them. In germline, CDR1 is MDHEN, CDR2 SYDVKM. This CDR3 region has 15 residues. The CDR3, as DNA: TGTGCCAGCAGTCCGTCCCAGGGAGAGTGGGAGACCCAGTACTTC. It is translated as CASSPSQGEWETQYF. Filled out from reference TRBV28 and TRBJ2-5, the complete variable domain reads DVKVTQSSRYLVKRTGEKVFLECVQDMDHENMFWYRQDPGLGLRLIYFSYDVKMKEKGDIPEGYSVSREKKERFSLILESASTNQTSMYLCASSPSQGEWETQYFGPGTRLLVL.

This clonotype was recorded many times. V usage is TRBV2 and J usage is TRBJ2-3; 10 positions agree with TRBD2. Germline-derived CDR1 and CDR2 are SNHLY and FYNNEI. Germline trimming cut 5 bases from V and 5 bases from J; bases unmatched to any gene: 10. This CDR3 comprises 16 residues. The CDR3 sequence is CASSKGLAVAGDTQYF. CDR3 DNA: TGTGCCAGCAGTAAAGGACTAGCGGTAGCAGGAGATACGCAGTATTTT.

This clonotype occurred many times. The V call is TRBV6-5, the J call TRBJ1-6; D might be TRBD1 (5 bases). The CDR3 consists of 13 residues. Germline V gene sequence: CDR1 MNHEY, CDR2 SVGAGI. With 4 bases removed from V and 5 bases from J, the gap between germline ends came to 6 bases. CDR3 sequence reads: CASSWGDNSPLHF. The CDR3 DNA reads TGTGCCAGCAGTTGGGGGGATAATTCACCCCTCCACTTT.

Only a few counts were recorded for this clonotype. This chain uses TRBV7-2 with TRBJ1-5; tentatively, D is TRBD1 (6 bases). Germline V CDR1 and CDR2: SGHTA, FQGNSA. V was trimmed by 1 base and J by 7 bases, leaving 11 bases between them. The CDR3 sequence is 14 residues long. The chain's CDR3 is CASSLEDRIQPQHF. The CDR3 nucleotides are TGTGCCAGCAGCTTAGAGGACAGAATACAGCCCCAGCATTTT.

This clonotype was seen repeatedly, ten times or more. V gene TRBV7-9 combines with J gene TRBJ2-5; 10 bases are shared with TRBD1. The CDR3 totals 16 residues. Germline CDR1 reads SEHNR; CDR2 reads FQNEAQ (reference sequence). The V segment lost 5 bases and the J segment 2 bases; nucleotides outside the gene matches: 8. The CDR3, as DNA: TGTGCCAGCAGCCTGACTCCGGGACAGGGGCAAGAGACCCAGTACTTC. This encodes CASSLTPGQGQETQYF.

This clonotype was counted only a few times. The chain has TRBV28 and TRBJ2-7; 13 nucleotides align to TRBD2. The V gene end was trimmed by 1 base and the J gene end by 4 bases; junction bases not matched to a gene: 4. Per the germline V gene, CDR1 is MDHEN and CDR2 is SYDVKM. The CDR3 spans 16 residues. As DNA, the CDR3 is TGTGCCAGCAGTTTATTTGTGACTAGCGGGAGGTACGAGCAGTACTTC. The encoded protein is CASSLFVTSGRYEQYF.

In its sample, this clonotype was seen many times. CDR3 coding DNA: TGTGCCAGCAGTGACCAACTCACAGATACGCAGTATTTT. Translated: CASSDQLTDTQYF. The gene calls are TRBV28 and TRBJ2-3; D ambiguous. This CDR3 has 13 residues. Trimming removed 5 bases at V and 2 bases at J, with 8 bases between. The germline gives CDR1 MDHEN, CDR2 SYDVKM.

This clonotype was seen repeatedly, ten times or more. The J gene is TRBJ2-1, the V gene TRBV7-2; 7 bases fit TRBD2. The CDR3 totals 15 residues. The trim removed 5 bases at V and 6 bases at J, leaving 10 bases unmatched. The germline V gene encodes CDR1 SGHTA and CDR2 FQGNSA. The CDR3 DNA reads TGTGCCAGCAGCCCCCTTCTTCGGGAGGCCAATGAGCAGTTCTTC. Amino acids: CASSPLLREANEQFF.

This clonotype was counted many times. The rearrangement uses TRBV20-1 and TRBJ1-5; no definite D call. Looked up from germline, CDR1 is DFQATT and CDR2 is SNEGSKA (reference sequence). CDR3 length: 18 amino acids. V was trimmed by 3 bases and J by 2 bases, leaving 23 bases between them. The CDR3 region is CSARGQSGPDEGNQPQHF. The CDR3, as DNA: TGCAGTGCTAGGGGCCAAAGCGGCCCCGACGAGGGCAATCAGCCCCAGCATTTT.

In the case of this clonotype: It differs at one base from a far larger clone, so likely a read error. The chain has TRBV6-1 and TRBJ2-7; 7 bases align to TRBD2. CDR3 length equals 15 residues. The V and J ends lost 2 bases and 7 bases, in that order; junction bases with no gene match: 11. Per germline, CDR1 MNHNS and CDR2 SASEGT. This chain's CDR3 is CASSESSGDYNEQYF. CDR3 sequence (DNA): TGTGCCAGCAGTGAATCTAGCGGAGACTACAATGAGCAGTACTTC.

The table lists this clonotype with many counts. The chain has TRBV29-1 and TRBJ2-7, with TRBD1 matching 9 bases. Germline values: CDR1 SQVTM, CDR2 ANQGSEA. The CDR3 runs to 14 residues. The ends lost 5 bases at V and 4 bases at J; junction bases unmatched: 9. CDR3 region: CSVYGPDRGYEQYF. CDR3 nucleotide sequence: TGCAGCGTTTACGGTCCGGACAGGGGTTACGAGCAGTACTTC.

This clonotype was counted only a few times. CDR3 nucleotide sequence: TGCGCCAGCAGCCCCGGCGGGACGGGTATTGACGAGCAGTACTTC. As protein: CASSPGGTGIDEQYF. The chain links TRBV5-1 to TRBJ2-7, with D maybe TRBD2 (6 bases). The CDR3 runs 15 residues. Deletions cut 4 bases from V and 5 bases from J, with 19 bases between. CDR1 and CDR2 from the germline V gene are SGHRS and YFSETQ.

This clonotype has ten or more counts. CDR3 region: CSARGAGFGTDTQYF. The CDR3 DNA sequence: TGCAGTGCTAGAGGAGCGGGATTCGGCACAGATACGCAGTATTTT. V and J are TRBV20-1 and TRBJ2-3, with 7 bases lining up with TRBD2. This CDR3 comprises 15 residues. With V trimmed by 1 base and J by 1 base, 5 bases remained unmatched. The germline V gene encodes CDR1 DFQATT and CDR2 SNEGSKA (reference sequence).

This clonotype was seen at least ten times. The rearrangement uses TRBV28 and TRBJ2-7; D remains ambiguous. Germline V gene sequence: CDR1 MDHEN, CDR2 SYDVKM. Trimming removed 6 bases from V and 4 bases from J, with 10 bases in between. The CDR3 has 12 residues. The DNA of the CDR3 is TGTGCCAGCAGCCGCCCCTCTTACGAGCAGTACTTC. Its translation: CASSRPSYEQYF.

Of note for this clonotype: This may be a read error: a much more frequent sequence differs by one nucleotide. The chain links TRBV10-2 to TRBJ2-1; 12 nucleotides align to TRBD2. The CDR3 has 15 residues. Germline-derived CDR1 and CDR2 are WSHSY and SAAADI. Trimming took 4 bases from V and 6 from J; bases not matched to a gene: 4. CDR3 in DNA: TGCGCCAGCAGTGGGGAGGGACTAGCGGGCAATGAGCAGTTCTTC. This encodes CASSGEGLAGNEQFF.

The rearrangement joins TRBV6-1 to TRBJ2-5; the D is unclear. This CDR3 is built from 12 residues. The V gene lost 5 bases and the J gene lost 5 bases, with 9 bases spanning the gap. Germline CDR1 MNHNS, CDR2 SASEGT. The CDR3 DNA follows: TGTGCCAGCAGTCATATAAAGGAGACCCAGTACTTC. It encodes CASSHIKETQYF.

The chain joins TRBV20-1 to TRBJ2-7; TRBD2 is a possible D gene (5 bases). This CDR3 is built from 13 residues. V was pared by 6 bases and J by 7 bases, with 19 bases between. CDR1 and CDR2 from the germline V gene are DFQATT and SNEGSKA (reference sequence). The CDR3 bases are TGCAGTGCGGTAAGGACTCCCCTAGGAGAGCAGTACTTC. Protein: CSAVRTPLGEQYF.

This clonotype was seen repeatedly, ten times or more. V is TRBV6-2 or TRBV6-3 and J is TRBJ1-5; D call uncertain. Germline CDR1 MNHEY, CDR2 SVGEGT. Trimming shortened V by 0 bases and J by 4 bases, and 10 bases separated the two germline ends. This CDR3 has 15 residues. The CDR3 DNA reads as TGTGCCAGCAGTTACTCGGCGAAGACTAATCAGCCCCAGCATTTT. It specifies CASSYSAKTNQPQHF.

The V call is TRBV6-5, the J call TRBJ2-5; no clear D gene. Germline lookup yields CDR1 MNHEY and CDR2 SVGAGI. The V end lost 3 bases, the J end lost 5 bases, and 16 bases lay between the germline ends. The CDR3 totals 15 residues. The CDR3 bases are TGTGCCAGCAGTTATTTGGGTGGGGAAGGGGAGACCCAGTACTTC. Translated, it gives CASSYLGGEGETQYF.

This clonotype was counted many times. The chain joins TRBV14 to TRBJ2-4, with D possibly being TRBD2 (6 bases). V gave up 0 bases and J gave up 3 bases, with 15 bases separating them. This CDR3 comprises 17 residues. Germline CDR1 and CDR2: SGHDN and FVKESK. The CDR3 sequence is CASSQDRGSGGKNIQYF. As DNA, the CDR3 is TGTGCCAGCAGCCAAGATCGAGGTAGCGGAGGCAAAAACATTCAGTACTTC.

The chain carries TRBV6-2 or TRBV6-3 and TRBJ1-2; 7 bases align to TRBD1. The V gene's germline CDR1 is MNHEY and CDR2 SVGEGT. Trimming at V came to 8 bases and at J to 1 base, leaving 7 bases not matched to a gene. The CDR3 is 14 amino acids. CDR3: CASLGTDNNYGYTF. For the CDR3, the DNA is TGTGCCAGCCTAGGGACAGACAATAACTATGGCTACACCTTC.

The chain combines TRBV5-6 with TRBJ1-2; D remains unclear. Deletions cut 0 bases from V and 14 bases from J, with 14 bases between. Germline CDR1 is SGHDT and CDR2 is YYEEEE. This CDR3 is 12 amino acids long. The CDR3: CASSLGFRTGTF. The CDR3 DNA sequence: TGTGCCAGCAGCTTGGGATTCAGGACCGGAACCTTC.

The chain is built from TRBV6-2 or TRBV6-3 and TRBJ1-5; tentative D call: TRBD1 (6 bases). This CDR3 is built from 15 residues. V was shortened by 6 bases and J by 4 bases, with 16 bases between the two germline ends. CDR1 is MNHEY and CDR2 is SVGEGT in the germline V gene. CDR3 bases: TGTGCCAGCAGACAGGACAGAGTTCGGAATCAGCCCCAGCATTTT. It codes for CASRQDRVRNQPQHF.

CDR3 coding DNA: TGTGCCAGCACTCAGGCGCTAGCGTACAATGAGCAGTTCTTC. This codes for CASTQALAYNEQFF. V usage is TRBV6-1 and J usage is TRBJ2-1; maybe TRBD2 (6 bases). This CDR3 spans 14 amino acids. V was clipped by 7 bases and J by 4 bases, with 14 bases between them. The germline V gene encodes CDR1 MNHNS and CDR2 SASEGT.

The chain is built from TRBV5-1 and TRBJ2-5; 9 positions match TRBD2. V was clipped by 0 bases and J by 5 bases; unmatched bases: 8. Germline CDR1 SGHRS, CDR2 YFSETQ. The CDR3 has 16 amino acids. CDR3 sequence (DNA): TGCGCCAGCAGCTTGGCCGATAGCGGGAGTTGGGAGACCCAGTACTTC. Protein sequence: CASSLADSGSWETQYF.

The chain combines TRBV4-1 with TRBJ2-1, with TRBD2 matching 9 bases. The junction had 8 bases not matched to a gene; V was cut back by 1 base and J by 10 bases. The CDR3 sequence is 15 residues long. From germline, CDR1 is MGHRA and CDR2 YSYEKL. The CDR3 DNA sequence: TGCGCCAGCAGCCAAGTATCCCTAGCGGGAACCGAGCAGTTCTTC. Amino acids: CASSQVSLAGTEQFF.